The next 25 T cell receptor beta chains were all read from a single sample in a study of cytomegalovirus exposure and HLA in healthy donors. The PCR employed 60 Vbeta primers together with 13 Jbeta primers. Profiled with immunoSEQ multiplex PCR; TCRdb holds only in-frame clones, not every one. The data show approximately 180,000 clones, roughly 83% seen once. The sequenced sample was PBMCs. Source of these receptors: a woman aged 45-60 years in good health and CMV-seronegative.

This chain connects TRBV5-1 to TRBJ1-2, with 7 positions matching TRBD1. The CDR3 totals 15 residues. The trim removed 4 bases at V and 2 bases at J, leaving 8 bases unmatched. Looked up from germline, CDR1 is SGHRS and CDR2 is YFSETQ. In nucleotides, the CDR3 is TGCGCCAGCAGCCCGGGTGGGACAGAGAACTATGGCTACACCTTC. It codes for CASSPGGTENYGYTF.

V is TRBV5-1 and J is TRBJ2-5; TRBD2 is a possible D gene (6 bases). This CDR3 contains 14 residues. The germline CDR1 and CDR2 sequences are SGHRS and YFSETQ. The ends were cut back, 0 bases at V and 5 bases at J, with 11 bases in the middle. In DNA, the CDR3 is TGCGCCAGCAGCTTGGAACGGAGGGCGGAGACCCAGTACTTC. It codes for CASSLERRAETQYF. The full variable domain, in which reference TRBV5-1 and TRBJ2-5 provide the parts outside the CDR3, is KAGVTQTPRYLIKTRGQQVTLSCSPISGHRSVSWYQQTPGQGLQFLFEYFSETQRNKGNFPGRFSGRQFSNSRSEMNVSTLELGDSALYLCASSLERRAETQYFGPGTRLLVL.

Details on this clone: At the DNA level, this CDR3 is encoded by other sequences in the same sample as well. V and J are TRBV10-3 and TRBJ2-5; unclear D gene. CDR3 length: 14 amino acids. Trimming stripped 0 bases from V and 2 bases from J, with 7 bases between. Per the germline V gene, CDR1 is ENHRY and CDR2 is SYGVKD. DNA of the CDR3: TGTGCCATCAGTGAGTCGGCTCAGCAAGAGACCCAGTACTTC. Its protein is CAISESAQQETQYF.

This chain connects TRBV19 to TRBJ1-1, with 7 positions matching TRBD1. The germline CDR1 and CDR2 sequences are LNHDA and SQIVND (reference sequence). The CDR3 is 14 amino acids. After removal of 3 bases from V and 5 bases from J, the junction contained 6 bases not matched to a gene. The CDR3 here is CASSIHGQATEAFF. CDR3 nucleotide sequence: TGTGCCAGTAGTATCCACGGACAGGCGACTGAAGCTTTCTTT.

The chain joins TRBV2 to TRBJ1-2, with D maybe TRBD1 (6 bases). V gave up 6 bases and J gave up 4 bases, with 15 bases separating them. The CDR3 contains 14 residues. CDR1 is SNHLY and CDR2 is FYNNEI in the germline V gene. DNA of the CDR3: TGTGCCAGCAGCTCTCGGACAGCCCGCTATGGCTACACCTTC. Translated: CASSSRTARYGYTF.

Only a few counts were recorded for this clone. The J gene is TRBJ2-2, the V gene TRBV6-5; D remains ambiguous. CDR1 and CDR2 from the germline V gene are MNHEY and SVGAGI. Trimming removed 6 bases from V and 5 bases from J, with 7 bases in between. The CDR3 extends over 12 amino acids. In DNA, the CDR3 is TGTGCCAGCAGCGAAGCTACCGGGGAGCTGTTTTTT. This encodes CASSEATGELFF.

The CDR3 nucleotides read TGTGCCAGCAGTTCTCGGACAGGCCAAGAGACCCAGTACTTC. This encodes CASSSRTGQETQYF. The chain is built from TRBV28 and TRBJ2-5; 7 bases align to TRBD1. V shed 4 bases and J 1 base; nucleotides not matched to a gene: 3. The CDR3 has 14 amino acids. Germline V gene lookup returns CDR1 MDHEN and CDR2 SYDVKM.

The gene calls are TRBV5-1 and TRBJ1-1; D may be TRBD1 (6 bases). CDR1 and CDR2 from the germline V gene are SGHRS and YFSETQ. V gave up 1 base and J gave up 4 bases, with 14 bases separating them. This CDR3 has 15 amino acids. The CDR3 DNA is TGCGCCAGCAGCTTGACTGCAACAGGGTCCACTGAAGCTTTCTTT. It encodes CASSLTATGSTEAFF.

The V and J genes are TRBV29-1 and TRBJ2-7; 7 positions agree with TRBD1. V was clipped by 3 bases and J by 3 bases; unmatched bases: 14. Germline-derived CDR1 and CDR2 are SQVTM and ANQGSEA. The CDR3 runs to 16 residues. Here the CDR3 DNA reads TGCAGCGTTGAGCTAAGACAGGGAATCTTCAGCTACGAGCAGTACTTC. Protein product: CSVELRQGIFSYEQYF.

With respect to this clone: The junction and the germline gene differ at one end; a read error may be behind it. This chain joins TRBV28 and TRBJ1-5; D may be TRBD1 (5 bases). This CDR3 comprises 11 residues. Germline values: CDR1 MDHEN, CDR2 SYDVKM. CDR3 nucleotides: TGTGCCAGCAGCCAAGGGGCGGGGTTCGGTTTT. It encodes CASSQGAGFGF.

V usage is TRBV5-6 and J usage is TRBJ2-1; 9 nucleotides line up with TRBD2. This CDR3 is built from 16 residues. V was pared by 0 bases and J by 6 bases, with 7 bases of the junction left unmatched. Germline V gene lookup returns CDR1 SGHDT and CDR2 YYEEEE. DNA for the CDR3: TGTGCCAGCAGCTTGGCCACCAGCGGGGGGTCCAATGAGCAGTTCTTC. Translated, it gives CASSLATSGGSNEQFF.

The chain is built from TRBV5-1 and TRBJ1-2; 9 bases are a match to TRBD1. CDR3 size: 14 residues. CDR1 and CDR2 (germline): SGHRS, YFSETQ. The V and J ends lost 4 bases and 3 bases, in that order; junction bases with no gene match: 4. The CDR3 nucleotides read TGCGCCAGCAGCCCGGGACAGGGTTACTATGGCTACACCTTC. As protein: CASSPGQGYYGYTF.

This clone was observed a single time. The V and J genes are TRBV28 and TRBJ1-2; D gene ambiguous. CDR1 is MDHEN and CDR2 is SYDVKM in the germline V gene. V was clipped by 2 bases and J by 7 bases, with 8 bases between them. CDR3 size: 12 residues. The CDR3 spells CASSLTSSGYTF. The DNA of the CDR3 is TGTGCCAGCAGTTTAACATCAAGTGGCTACACCTTC.

This chain connects TRBV4-3 to TRBJ1-6; 9 bases map to TRBD1. The CDR3 is 15 residues long. Germline V gene lookup returns CDR1 LGHNA and CDR2 YSLEER. V was pared by 0 bases and J by 11 bases, with 5 bases of the junction left unmatched. CDR3 sequence: CASSQEGQGLAPLHF. The DNA of the CDR3 is TGCGCCAGCAGCCAAGAAGGACAGGGGTTGGCACCCCTCCACTTT.

This chain connects TRBV7-2 to TRBJ1-1; a possible D gene is TRBD1 (6 bases). This CDR3 spans 15 amino acids. Germline values: CDR1 SGHTA, CDR2 FQGNSA. Trimming removed 5 bases at V and 1 base at J, with 14 bases between. For the CDR3, the DNA is TGTGCCAGCAGCCCAACAGGGCTTCCGAACACTGAAGCTTTCTTT. This encodes CASSPTGLPNTEAFF.

V and J are TRBV18 and TRBJ1-1, with D unresolved. CDR3 size: 13 residues. The V end was cut by 5 bases, the J end by 8 bases, with 15 bases between. The germline gives CDR1 KGHSH, CDR2 LQKENI. The CDR3 loop reads CASSARREHEAFF. The CDR3 DNA sequence: TGTGCCAGCTCAGCACGCCGGGAGCACGAAGCTTTCTTT.

The chain has TRBV28 and TRBJ2-7; D not certain. Trimming pared 5 bases from V and 5 bases from J, leaving 13 bases between. Germline values: CDR1 MDHEN, CDR2 SYDVKM. There are 13 residues in the CDR3. The CDR3 bases are TGTGCCAGCAGTCCCACCGTTCCTAACGAGCAGTACTTC. It specifies CASSPTVPNEQYF.

The V gene is TRBV6-1, the J gene TRBJ1-1, with D possibly matching TRBD1 (6 bases). The CDR3 is 15 amino acids. Germline-derived CDR1 and CDR2 are MNHNS and SASEGT. V dropped 2 bases and J dropped 1 base, with 11 bases sitting between them. CDR3 in DNA: TGTGCCAGCAGTGAAATCGGGACAAAGAACACTGAAGCTTTCTTT. It translates to CASSEIGTKNTEAFF.

The gene calls are TRBV11-2 and TRBJ2-7, with TRBD1 identical over 8 bases. V shed 0 bases and J 7 bases; nucleotides not matched to a gene: 2. CDR1 SGHAT and CDR2 FQNNGV come from the germline V gene. This CDR3 has 13 amino acids. CDR3 in amino acids: CASSLDRGREQYF. The CDR3 DNA reads TGTGCCAGCAGCTTAGACAGGGGGCGGGAGCAGTACTTC.

This chain uses TRBV7-3 with TRBJ2-5, with no clear D. CDR3 length: 12 amino acids. V lost 2 bases and J 5 bases, leaving 6 bases between the germline ends. Germline-derived CDR1 and CDR2 are SGHTA and FQGTGA. CDR3 protein: CASSLWRETQYF. CDR3 sequence (DNA): TGTGCCAGCAGCTTATGGCGGGAGACCCAGTACTTC.

The chain uses TRBV9 and TRBJ2-5, with D possibly matching TRBD1 (5 bases). TRBJ2-7 explains the end of the DNA better; the J call may be wrong. The CDR3 sequence is 13 residues long. Germline V CDR1 and CDR2: SGDLS, YYNGEE. The CDR3 protein is CASSFQGATEQYF. The DNA for the CDR3 is TGTGCCAGCAGCTTCCAGGGTGCGACCGAGCAGTACTTC.

V gene TRBV28 combines with J gene TRBJ1-5; 10 nucleotides match TRBD1. CDR3 size: 16 residues. J lost 3 bases, V lost 6 bases, and 8 bases had no gene match. Germline V gene lookup returns CDR1 MDHEN and CDR2 SYDVKM. Here the CDR3 reads CASSPRQGAPNQPQHF. The CDR3 region has the DNA TGTGCCAGCAGCCCCCGACAGGGGGCCCCCAATCAGCCCCAGCATTTT.

The chain carries TRBV2 and TRBJ2-2, with D tentatively TRBD1 (6 bases). The V and J ends lost 4 bases and 5 bases respectively, with 20 bases between them. The CDR3 contains 17 residues. Germline V CDR1 and CDR2: SNHLY, FYNNEI. Here the CDR3 reads CASSVSQGYTGTGELFF. The CDR3 region has the DNA TGTGCCAGCAGTGTTAGCCAGGGGTATACCGGAACCGGGGAGCTGTTTTTT.

This chain uses TRBV27 with TRBJ2-7; TRBD2 matches 12 bases. After removal of 8 bases from V and 4 bases from J, the junction contained 3 bases not matched to a gene. Germline-derived CDR1 and CDR2 are MNHEY and SMNVEV (reference sequence). This CDR3 has 13 residues. The chain's CDR3 is CASGLAGSYEQYF. The CDR3 bases are TGTGCCAGCGGACTAGCGGGATCGTACGAGCAGTACTTC.

This clone was seen more than once but under ten times. The chain joins TRBV4-3 to TRBJ2-7; 7 positions agree with TRBD2. The CDR3 totals 17 residues. Looked up from germline, CDR1 is LGHNA and CDR2 is YSLEER. J was trimmed by 0 bases and V by 0 bases; bases with no gene match: 8. The CDR3 DNA reads as TGCGCCAGCAGCCAAGAGAGAGGACTAGGGTTCTCCTACGAGCAGTACTTC. Protein sequence: CASSQERGLGFSYEQYF.